The TCR beta chain under discussion was sequenced for a study of pediatric ulcerative colitis. Study-wide results and caveats: Blood-rectal clonal overlap within each person was significantly higher in ulcerative colitis patients than controls.

Points on this clone: Its antigen is unidentified.

The rectum was sampled with one to two pinch biopsies at colonoscopy. Some clones are missing from TCRdb's copy, which holds only in-frame ones; the method was immunoSEQ multiplex PCR. Altogether around 37,000 clones are present, 75% being singletons, with the ten largest covering 7.5% to 9%. This CDR3 has 14 amino acids. V lost 7 bases and J lost 4; bases outside the gene matches: 8. CDR1 SGHRS and CDR2 YFSETQ come from the germline V gene. The chain has TRBV5-1 and TRBJ2-3; 8 nucleotides line up with TRBD1. Sequenced sample: gut tissue. This TCR derives from a boy aged 5-17 years with severe ulcerative colitis. In nucleotides, the CDR3 is TGCGCCAGCGCGGCAGGGGGCCCGGCAGATACGCAGTATTTT. Its translation: CASAAGGPADTQYF.